This TCR beta chain was documented in a study of CD8 T cells in Susac syndrome. CDR1 is GTSNPN, CDR2 SVGIG, per germline (reference sequence). The CDR3 runs to 11 residues. It was with random hexamers that 0.5 to 1 ug RNA was reverse transcribed. TCRdb redid the calling of the immunoSEQ multiplex PCR reads with MiXCR, one entry per CDR3 protein. Among roughly 150,000 distinct CDR3 sequences listed, around 95% were seen once. Comment on this clonotype: Germline and junction disagree at one end, which may indicate a read error.

Material: CD8+ T cells from PBMCs. The chain links TRBV30 to TRBJ1-1, with D unclear. This receptor was obtained from a human donor with multiple sclerosis. The CDR3 reads CAWSENSEAFF. Here the CDR3 DNA reads TGTGCCTGGAGTGAGAACAGTGAAGCTTTCTTT.